One sample yielded the 15 T cell receptor beta chains listed below, sequenced in a study of blood T cell repertoires in COVID-19. Generated by immunoSEQ multiplex PCR, the TCRdb table keeps only in-frame clones and is missing some. Here the sample spans under 300,000 clones, about 90% being singletons. The sequencing input was PBMCs or T cells enriched from blood (not recorded which). These receptors came from a human donor in a cohort exposed to, infected with or recovered from COVID-19 (not recorded which). The donor label of this sample is uncertain.

V usage is TRBV5-4 and J usage is TRBJ1-2; 9 bases map to TRBD1. The germline V gene has CDR1 SGHNT and CDR2 YYREEE (reference sequence). CDR3 size: 14 residues. V gave up 0 bases and J gave up 7 bases; unmatched junction bases: 4. CDR3 sequence: CASSLVDRGPGYTF. The CDR3 DNA reads TGTGCCAGCAGCTTGGTGGACAGGGGACCTGGCTACACCTTC.

The chain carries TRBV12-3 or TRBV12-4 and TRBJ2-7; D unclear. V was pared by 3 bases and J by 4 bases, with 4 bases between. CDR3 length equals 11 residues. CDR3 coding DNA: TGTGCCAGCAGTTTCGGGTACGAGCAGTACTTC. Protein product: CASSFGYEQYF.

The V call is TRBV5-5, the J call TRBJ2-3; D gene unclear. Trimming removed 4 bases from V and 0 bases from J, with 3 bases in between. The CDR3 has 12 amino acids. Germline loops: CDR1 SGHKS, CDR2 YYEKEE (reference sequence). The CDR3 bases are TGTGCCAGCAGCCTTAGCACAGATACGCAGTATTTT. This encodes CASSLSTDTQYF. Full variable domain (remainder filled in from reference TRBV5-5 and TRBJ2-3): DAGVTQSPTHLIKTRGQQVTLRCSPISGHKSVSWYQQVLGQGPQFIFQYYEKEERGRGNFPDRFSARQFPNYSSELNVNALLLGDSALYLCASSLSTDTQYFGPGTRLTVL.

The chain is built from TRBV27 and TRBJ1-2; D unresolved. The CDR3 has 15 residues. Deletions cut 0 bases from V and 4 bases from J, with 12 bases between. From germline, CDR1 is MNHEY and CDR2 SMNVEV (reference sequence). The CDR3 bases are TGTGCCAGCAGTTTATCTGGCGGCAGCTCCTATGGCTACACCTTC. As protein: CASSLSGGSSYGYTF.

The sample holds one count of this clone. The V call is TRBV5-8, the J call TRBJ2-1, with D maybe TRBD1 (5 bases). From germline, CDR1 is SGHTS and CDR2 YDEGEE. Trimming removed 5 bases from V and 2 bases from J, with 14 bases in between. This CDR3 contains 15 residues. The CDR3 bases are TGTGCCAGCAGTCCAACAGGTCGGACCTACAATGAGCAGTTCTTC. Translation gives CASSPTGRTYNEQFF. The whole variable domain, remainder taken from reference TRBV5-8 and TRBJ2-1, is EAGVTQSPTHLIKTRGQQATLRCSPISGHTSVYWYQQALGLGLQFLLWYDEGEERNRGNFPPRFSGRQFPNYSSELNVNALELEDSALYLCASSPTGRTYNEQFFGPGTRLTVL.

The V and J genes are TRBV2 and TRBJ1-1; no reliable D call. In germline, CDR1 is SNHLY, CDR2 FYNNEI. The CDR3 sequence is 12 residues long. Deletions cut 3 bases from V and 3 bases from J, with 5 bases between. The CDR3 coding sequence is TGTGCCAGCAGTGAGGGCGACACTGAAGCTTTCTTT. The encoded protein is CASSEGDTEAFF.

This clone was recorded a few times. DNA for the CDR3: TGTGCCAGCAGCCAAGTAGTACAGACCTCTTACAATGAGCAGTTCTTC. Translated: CASSQVVQTSYNEQFF. This chain connects TRBV14 to TRBJ2-1; unclear D gene. Trimming left V 1 base short and J 4 bases short, with 14 bases between. The CDR3 is 16 amino acids. Looked up from germline, CDR1 is SGHDN and CDR2 is FVKESK.

The CDR3 bases are TGTGCCAGCAGGGGGGTACAGGGTCCCTATGGCTACACCTTC. Amino acids: CASRGVQGPYGYTF. The chain combines TRBV3-1 (or the pseudogene TRBV3-2) with TRBJ1-2, with a tentative D call TRBD1 (6 bases). Germline CDR1 is LGHDT and CDR2 is YNNKEL (reference sequence). The ends were cut back, 6 bases at V and 4 bases at J, with 15 bases in the middle. The CDR3 extends over 14 amino acids.

This chain links TRBV12-3 or TRBV12-4 with TRBJ1-2; 7 nucleotides agree with TRBD1. The CDR3 contains 13 residues. V trimming: 4 bases; J trimming: 3 bases; junction bases outside the gene matches: 2. The CDR3 is CASSSGTDYGYTF. CDR3 coding DNA: TGTGCCAGCAGTTCCGGGACAGACTATGGCTACACCTTC.

The rearrangement links TRBV7-8 to TRBJ2-1, with D maybe TRBD1 (8 bases). The germline V and J ends were trimmed by 1 base and 2 bases, with 15 bases remaining between them. Germline V gene data show CDR1 as SGHVS and CDR2 as FQNEAQ. CDR3 size: 17 residues. In nucleotides, the CDR3 is TGTGCCAGCAGCTTAGGCGGGGAGGGACAGGCCTACAATGAGCAGTTCTTC. Protein: CASSLGGEGQAYNEQFF.

This chain connects TRBV13 to TRBJ1-1; D possibly corresponds to TRBD1 (6 bases). V gave up 6 bases and J gave up 0 bases, with 14 bases separating them. This CDR3 is 15 amino acids long. Germline values: CDR1 PRHDT, CDR2 FYEKMQ (reference sequence). CDR3: CASSYNREMNTEAFF. The DNA for the CDR3 is TGTGCCAGCAGTTATAACAGGGAGATGAACACTGAAGCTTTCTTT.

DNA for the CDR3: TGTGCCATCACTTCATCGCCCGGGAGCTCCTACAATGAGCAGTTCTTC. Amino acid sequence: CAITSSPGSSYNEQFF. The chain combines TRBV10-3 with TRBJ2-1, with TRBD2 as a possible D gene (6 bases). CDR1 ENHRY and CDR2 SYGVKD come from the germline V gene. Trimming took 7 bases from V and 0 from J, leaving 16 bases between them. There are 16 residues in the CDR3.

The chain combines TRBV29-1 with TRBJ2-7; D possibly corresponds to TRBD2 (7 bases). Trimming shortened V by 7 bases and J by 5 bases, and 12 bases separated the two germline ends. In germline, CDR1 is SQVTM, CDR2 ANQGSEA. This CDR3 contains 11 residues. The CDR3 sequence: CSAKGGNEQYF. DNA of the CDR3: TGCAGCGCCAAGGGGGGGAACGAGCAGTACTTC.

The genes are TRBV24-1 and TRBJ1-1; 10 positions match TRBD1. Per germline, CDR1 KGHDR and CDR2 SFDVKD. This CDR3 has 19 amino acids. V was pared by 4 bases and J by 1 base, with 14 bases of the junction left unmatched. The CDR3 reads CATSDLVLGTGEWNTEAFF. Written as DNA, the CDR3 is TGTGCCACCAGTGACCTCGTCCTCGGGACAGGGGAATGGAACACTGAAGCTTTCTTT.

This sequence joins TRBV7-2 and TRBJ2-3; D may be TRBD2 (6 bases). V was cut by 8 bases and J by 2 bases, with 14 bases left in between. Germline V gene sequence: CDR1 SGHTA, CDR2 FQGNSA. The CDR3 spans 14 residues. CDR3 protein: CASVSGLTTDTQYF. The CDR3 region has the DNA TGTGCCAGCGTTTCCGGACTAACCACAGATACGCAGTATTTT.